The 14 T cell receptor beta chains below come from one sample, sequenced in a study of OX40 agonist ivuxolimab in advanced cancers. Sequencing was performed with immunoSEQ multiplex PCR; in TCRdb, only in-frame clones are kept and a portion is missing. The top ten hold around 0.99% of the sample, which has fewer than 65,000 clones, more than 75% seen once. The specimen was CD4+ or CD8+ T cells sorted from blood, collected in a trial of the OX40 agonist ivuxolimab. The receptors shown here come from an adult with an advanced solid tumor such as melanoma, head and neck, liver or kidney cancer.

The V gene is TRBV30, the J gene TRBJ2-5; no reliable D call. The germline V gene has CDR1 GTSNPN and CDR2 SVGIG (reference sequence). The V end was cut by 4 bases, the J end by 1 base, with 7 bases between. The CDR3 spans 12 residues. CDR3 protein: CAWTPSQETQYF. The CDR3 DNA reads TGTGCCTGGACCCCCAGCCAAGAGACCCAGTACTTC.

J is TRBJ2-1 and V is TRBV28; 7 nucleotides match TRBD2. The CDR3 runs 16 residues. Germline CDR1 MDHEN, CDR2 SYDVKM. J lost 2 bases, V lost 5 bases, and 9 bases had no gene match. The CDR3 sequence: CASSTPLADPYNEQFF. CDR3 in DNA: TGTGCCAGCAGTACTCCTCTAGCGGACCCCTACAATGAGCAGTTCTTC.

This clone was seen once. In nucleotides, the CDR3 is TGCGCCAGCAGCCCTGTCGGGACAGGAGCCTACGAGCAGTACTTC. This gives the protein CASSPVGTGAYEQYF. The chain combines TRBV5-1 with TRBJ2-7; 8 bases fit TRBD1. Unmatched junction bases numbered 8, after V lost 4 bases and J lost 2 bases. The CDR3 has 15 residues. The germline V gene has CDR1 SGHRS and CDR2 YFSETQ.

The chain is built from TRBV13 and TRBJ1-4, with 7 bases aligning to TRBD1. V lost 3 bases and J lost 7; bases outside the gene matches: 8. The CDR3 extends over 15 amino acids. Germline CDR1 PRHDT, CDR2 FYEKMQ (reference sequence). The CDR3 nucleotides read TGTGCCAGCAGCTTGACAGGGACTTTTGGTGAAAAACTGTTTTTT. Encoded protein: CASSLTGTFGEKLFF. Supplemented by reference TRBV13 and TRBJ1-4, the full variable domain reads AAGVIQSPRHLIKEKRETATLKCYPIPRHDTVYWYQQGPGQDPQFLISFYEKMQSDKGSIPDRFSAQQFSDYHSELNMSSLELGDSALYFCASSLTGTFGEKLFFGSGTQLSVL.

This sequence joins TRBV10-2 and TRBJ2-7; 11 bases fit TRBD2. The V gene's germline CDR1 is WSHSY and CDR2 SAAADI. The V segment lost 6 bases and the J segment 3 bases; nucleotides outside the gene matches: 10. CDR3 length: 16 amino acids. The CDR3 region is CASRDPGTSGYYEQYF. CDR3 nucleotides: TGCGCCAGCAGAGATCCCGGGACTAGCGGTTACTACGAGCAGTACTTC.

CDR3 protein: CASSIGRTGELFF. DNA of the CDR3: TGTGCCAGTAGTATAGGGCGGACCGGGGAGCTGTTTTTT. The J gene is TRBJ2-2, the V gene TRBV19; D call uncertain. V was trimmed by 1 base and J by 5 bases, leaving 5 bases between them. This CDR3 has 13 residues. Per the germline V gene, CDR1 is LNHDA and CDR2 is SQIVND (reference sequence).

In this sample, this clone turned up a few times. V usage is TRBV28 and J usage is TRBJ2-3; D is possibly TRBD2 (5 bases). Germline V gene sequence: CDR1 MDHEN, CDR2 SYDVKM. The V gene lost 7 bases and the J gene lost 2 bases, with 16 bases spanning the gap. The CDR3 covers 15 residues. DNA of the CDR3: TGTGCCAGCATACCCGGAGGCGGGCACACAGATACGCAGTATTTT. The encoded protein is CASIPGGGHTDTQYF.

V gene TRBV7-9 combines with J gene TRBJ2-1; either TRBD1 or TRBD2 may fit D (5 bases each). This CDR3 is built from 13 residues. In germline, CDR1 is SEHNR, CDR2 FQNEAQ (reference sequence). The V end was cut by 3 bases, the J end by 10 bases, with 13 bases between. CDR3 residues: CASSFLRDREQFF. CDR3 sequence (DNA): TGTGCCAGCAGCTTTCTCCGGGACCGGGAGCAGTTCTTC.

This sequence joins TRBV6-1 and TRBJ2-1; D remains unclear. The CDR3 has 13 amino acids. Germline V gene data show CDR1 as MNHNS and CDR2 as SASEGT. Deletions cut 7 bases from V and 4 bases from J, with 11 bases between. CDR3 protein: CASNETPYNEQFF. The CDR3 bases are TGTGCCAGCAACGAGACACCGTACAATGAGCAGTTCTTC.

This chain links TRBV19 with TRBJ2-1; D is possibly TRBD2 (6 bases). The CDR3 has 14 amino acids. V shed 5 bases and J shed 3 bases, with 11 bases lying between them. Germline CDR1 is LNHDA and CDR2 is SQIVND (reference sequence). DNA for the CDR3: TGTGCCAGTAGTGTACGGGGGATCTACAATGAGCAGTTCTTC. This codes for CASSVRGIYNEQFF. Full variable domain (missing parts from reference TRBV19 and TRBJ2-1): DGGITQSPKYLFRKEGQNVTLSCEQNLNHDAMYWYRQDPGQGLRLIYYSQIVNDFQKGDIAEGYSVSREKKESFPLTVTSAQKNPTAFYLCASSVRGIYNEQFFGPGTRLTVL.

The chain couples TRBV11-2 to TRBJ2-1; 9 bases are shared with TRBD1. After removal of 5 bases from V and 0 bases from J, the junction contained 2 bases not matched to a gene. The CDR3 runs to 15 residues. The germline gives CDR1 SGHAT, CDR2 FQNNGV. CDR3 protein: CASSRQGGSYNEQFF. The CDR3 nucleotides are TGTGCCAGCAGCCGACAGGGGGGCTCCTACAATGAGCAGTTCTTC.

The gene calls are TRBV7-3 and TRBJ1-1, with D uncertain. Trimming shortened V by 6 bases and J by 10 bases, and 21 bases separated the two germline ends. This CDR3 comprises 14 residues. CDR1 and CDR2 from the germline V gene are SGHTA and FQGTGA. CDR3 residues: CASRCTIGRFRAFF. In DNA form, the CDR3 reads TGTGCCAGCAGGTGTACAATAGGACGATTTCGAGCTTTCTTT.

The CDR3 reads CASSSRTGDLGNTIYF. CDR3 DNA sequence: TGTGCCAGCAGTTCAAGGACAGGGGATTTAGGAAACACCATATATTTT. The chain couples TRBV6-5 to TRBJ1-3; TRBD1 matches at 9 bases. Germline V gives CDR1 MNHEY, CDR2 SVGAGI. This CDR3 has 16 residues. Losses at the gene ends were 4 bases for V and 4 bases for J; bases not matched to a gene: 8.

The CDR3 sequence is CASSPGLAGGPEQFF. For the CDR3, the DNA is TGTGCCAGCAGCCCGGGACTAGCGGGAGGGCCTGAGCAGTTCTTC. The chain is built from TRBV9 and TRBJ2-1; 16 nucleotides agree with TRBD2. Germline loops: CDR1 SGDLS, CDR2 YYNGEE. V was clipped by 4 bases and J by 9 bases; unmatched bases: 4. This CDR3 spans 15 amino acids.